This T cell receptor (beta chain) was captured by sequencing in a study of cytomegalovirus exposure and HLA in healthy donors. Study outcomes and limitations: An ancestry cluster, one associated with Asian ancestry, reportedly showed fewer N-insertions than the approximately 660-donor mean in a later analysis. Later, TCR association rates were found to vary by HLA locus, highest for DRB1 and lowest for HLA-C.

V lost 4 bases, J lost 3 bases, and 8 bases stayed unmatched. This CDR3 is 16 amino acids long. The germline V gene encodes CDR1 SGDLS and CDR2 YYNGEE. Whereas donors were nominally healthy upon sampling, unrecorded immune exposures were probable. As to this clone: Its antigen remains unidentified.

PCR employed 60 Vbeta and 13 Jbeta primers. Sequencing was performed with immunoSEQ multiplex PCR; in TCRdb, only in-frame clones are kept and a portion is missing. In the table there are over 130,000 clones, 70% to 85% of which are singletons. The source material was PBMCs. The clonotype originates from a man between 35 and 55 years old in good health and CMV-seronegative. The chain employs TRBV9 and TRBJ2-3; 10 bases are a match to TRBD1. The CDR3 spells CASSLDRGQNTDTQYF. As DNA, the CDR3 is TGTGCCAGCAGCCTTGACAGGGGGCAAAATACAGATACGCAGTATTTT.